The 31 T cell receptor beta chains below all came from one sample that was sequenced in a study of human CD8 memory T cell subsets. Libraries for TCR beta were constructed using UMI-labeled 5' RACE. From its re-call of the 5' RACE reads, TCRdb lists each CDR3 protein once, without DNA. The listing contains about 11,000 distinct CDR3 sequences. The sequencing input was CD8+ stem-like memory T cells (TSCM and TCM) sorted from PBMCs. Subset indicated: stem-like memory CD8 T cells (TSTEM), CCR7+ PD-1- TIGIT-. The receptors originated from a human donor in good health.

The chain is built from TRBV5-1 and TRBJ2-7; TCRdb names TRBD2, which stays unverified in the absence of DNA. There are 15 residues in the CDR3. Germline V gives CDR1 SGHRS, CDR2 YFSETQ. This CDR3 is CASSPASEFNYEQYF.

The chain employs TRBV28 and TRBJ2-7; TCRdb returns TRBD1, unconfirmable since there is no DNA. CDR1 is MDHEN and CDR2 is SYDVKM in the germline V gene. This CDR3 spans 14 amino acids. This CDR3 reads CASSPRRDGYEQYF. Drawing the rest from reference TRBV28 and TRBJ2-7, the complete variable domain is DVKVTQSSRYLVKRTGEKVFLECVQDMDHENMFWYRQDPGLGLRLIYFSYDVKMKEKGDIPEGYSVSREKKERFSLILESASTNQTSMYLCASSPRRDGYEQYFGPGTRLTVT.

The V and J genes are TRBV27 and TRBJ2-2; there is no DNA to check the TCRdb D call of TRBD2. The CDR3 length is 16 residues. Germline lookup yields CDR1 MNHEY and CDR2 SMNVEV (reference sequence). The CDR3 here is CASSPTAGVGTGELFF.

This clonotype registers medium-sized by frequency. The J gene is TRBJ2-3, the V gene TRBV11-3; checking the TCRdb D call of TRBD2 is not possible without DNA. Germline V gene data show CDR1 as SGHNT and CDR2 as YENEEA. The CDR3 consists of 16 residues. The CDR3 reads CASSLGVGSGTDTQYF.

The J gene is TRBJ2-7, the V gene TRBV6-1. Germline V gene sequence: CDR1 MNHNS, CDR2 SASEGT. This CDR3 has 12 residues. The CDR3 protein is CASGLLPYEQYF.

This rearrangement joins TRBV6-6 to TRBJ2-3. The CDR3 runs to 12 residues. Germline V gene data show CDR1 as MNHNY and CDR2 as SVGAGI (reference sequence). This CDR3 is CASSSSTDTQYF.

The V gene is TRBV7-9, the J gene TRBJ2-7; TCRdb outputs TRBD1, but without DNA this stays unchecked. The germline gives CDR1 SEHNR, CDR2 FQNEAQ (reference sequence). This CDR3 has 14 residues. The CDR3 loop reads CASSPRYDLGEQYF.

The chain joins TRBV28 to TRBJ2-2; the TRBD1 assignment by TCRdb is unverifiable without DNA. From germline, CDR1 is MDHEN and CDR2 SYDVKM. CDR3 size: 16 residues. The CDR3: CASSPPGQQFDGELFF.

The chain couples TRBV6-6 to TRBJ2-3; TCRdb's D gene call, TRBD1, goes unchecked for lack of DNA. This CDR3 contains 16 residues. Germline assignment: CDR1 MNHNY and CDR2 SVGAGI (reference sequence). This CDR3 reads CASSFADRASTDTQYF.

V and J are TRBV27 and TRBJ2-1; TCRdb's assignment of TRBD2 cannot be checked, as there is no DNA. The CDR3 runs to 15 residues. In germline, CDR1 is MNHEY, CDR2 SMNVEV (reference sequence). The CDR3 loop is CASSPGTSGRNEQFF.

V and J are TRBV29-1 and TRBJ2-3; TCRdb reports TRBD2, a call that lacks DNA to check it against. This CDR3 is built from 16 residues. Germline CDR1 SQVTM, CDR2 ANQGSEA. The CDR3: CSVPGAVAGPEDTQYF.

V usage is TRBV2 and J usage is TRBJ1-3; TCRdb outputs TRBD1, but without DNA this stays unchecked. In germline, CDR1 is SNHLY, CDR2 FYNNEI. The CDR3 sequence is 15 residues long. CDR3 in amino acids: CASSERGGFGNTIYF.

The chain joins TRBV5-4 to TRBJ2-7; TCRdb's D gene call, TRBD1, goes unchecked for lack of DNA. Germline values: CDR1 SGHNT, CDR2 YYREEE (reference sequence). The CDR3 covers 14 residues. CDR3: CASSWDRGSGEQYF.

The rearrangement joins TRBV7-6 to TRBJ2-3; without DNA, the TCRdb call of TRBD1 cannot be checked. The germline gives CDR1 SGHVS, CDR2 FNYEAQ. The CDR3 spans 13 residues. CDR3: CASSSPGSDTQYF.

This CDR3 reads CASSSSGTQNTGELFF. The chain has TRBV7-8 and TRBJ2-2; lacking DNA, the TRBD2 call made by TCRdb goes unchecked. Per the germline V gene, CDR1 is SGHVS and CDR2 is FQNEAQ. The CDR3 has 16 residues.

The chain couples TRBV12-3 or TRBV12-4 to TRBJ1-1; the TCRdb call, TRBD1, lacks DNA for checking. The CDR3 sequence is 15 residues long. CDR3 residues: CASSLGGAGVTEAFF.

The chain employs TRBV2 and TRBJ2-1; the TCRdb D gene call, TRBD1, has no DNA to confirm it. The CDR3 is 16 amino acids. CDR1 is SNHLY and CDR2 is FYNNEI in the germline V gene. CDR3 sequence reads: CASSDQDRVPYNEQFF.

V gene TRBV5-1 combines with J gene TRBJ2-2. The V gene's germline CDR1 is SGHRS and CDR2 YFSETQ. The CDR3 is 14 residues long. CDR3: CASRAQSNTGELFF.

V and J are TRBV6-2 or TRBV6-3 and TRBJ2-5; TCRdb indicates TRBD2, and absent DNA this call remains unverified. The CDR3 loop spans 14 amino acids. CDR1 and CDR2 (germline): MNHEY, SVGEGT. This CDR3 is CASSYVTGAETQYF.

The chain recombines TRBV29-1 with TRBJ2-1; no DNA is available, so the TRBD1 call from TCRdb remains unchecked. Germline V gene lookup returns CDR1 SQVTM and CDR2 ANQGSEA. The CDR3 totals 15 residues. The CDR3 sequence is CSVNKNKRTGHEQFF.

V is TRBV7-6 and J is TRBJ2-1; the TCRdb D gene call, TRBD1, has no DNA to confirm it. Germline V gives CDR1 SGHVS, CDR2 FNYEAQ. The CDR3 is 15 residues long. The CDR3 protein is CASSLVWGAGNEQFF.

The chain carries TRBV3-1 and TRBJ2-3. Per germline, CDR1 LGHDT and CDR2 YNNKEL (reference sequence). CDR3 length: 13 amino acids. The CDR3 loop reads CASSQFKTQTQYF.

V is TRBV7-6 and J is TRBJ2-5; the TRBD2 assignment by TCRdb is unverifiable without DNA. The CDR3 is 14 amino acids. The germline CDR1 and CDR2 sequences are SGHVS and FNYEAQ. CDR3 in amino acids: CASSPKGLQETQYF.

The chain joins TRBV9 to TRBJ2-1; TCRdb calls TRBD1, which cannot be checked without DNA. The CDR3 covers 15 residues. CDR1 SGDLS and CDR2 YYNGEE come from the germline V gene. Here the CDR3 reads CASSPGQGQGNEQFF.

This chain connects TRBV5-1 to TRBJ2-7; the D call from TCRdb, TRBD2, cannot be confirmed without DNA. From germline, CDR1 is SGHRS and CDR2 YFSETQ. This CDR3 has 14 amino acids. CDR3 sequence: CASSAGAEGYEQYF. Variable domain in full (rest from reference TRBV5-1 and TRBJ2-7): KAGVTQTPRYLIKTRGQQVTLSCSPISGHRSVSWYQQTPGQGLQFLFEYFSETQRNKGNFPGRFSGRQFSNSRSEMNVSTLELGDSALYLCASSAGAEGYEQYFGPGTRLTVT.

This chain links TRBV7-9 with TRBJ2-7. Germline V gene sequence: CDR1 SEHNR, CDR2 FQNEAQ (reference sequence). The CDR3 runs to 14 residues. CDR3 amino acids: CASRNTGSSYEQYF. Supplemented by reference TRBV7-9 and TRBJ2-7, the full variable domain reads DTGVSQNPRHKITKRGQNVTFRCDPISEHNRLYWYRQTLGQGPEFLTYFQNEAQLEKSRLLSDRFSAERPKGSFSTLEIQRTEQGDSAMYLCASRNTGSSYEQYFGPGTRLTVT.

The chain couples TRBV2 to TRBJ2-1; absent DNA, TCRdb's TRBD1 call cannot be checked. CDR1 and CDR2 (germline): SNHLY, FYNNEI. This CDR3 has 15 residues. The CDR3: CASDSGQGIRDEQFF.

The chain employs TRBV12-3 or TRBV12-4 and TRBJ2-7. The CDR3 has 14 amino acids. This chain's CDR3 is CASSTMGLGYEQYF.

V gene TRBV28 combines with J gene TRBJ1-6; the TCRdb call, TRBD1, lacks DNA for checking. Per germline, CDR1 MDHEN and CDR2 SYDVKM. This CDR3 is 15 amino acids long. CDR3 protein: CASSFTGSYNSPLHF.

The chain has TRBV6-6 and TRBJ2-5. The germline V gene has CDR1 MNHNY and CDR2 SVGAGI (reference sequence). This CDR3 region has 12 residues. CDR3 in amino acids: CASSYATETQYF.

The rearrangement joins TRBV24-1 to TRBJ1-5. The CDR3 is made up of 14 amino acids. The germline CDR1 and CDR2 sequences are KGHDR and SFDVKD. This CDR3 is CATSEGYSNQPQHF.